A selection of T cell receptor beta chains follows, all from one sample in a study of blood T cell repertoires in COVID-19. Clones were sequenced by immunoSEQ multiplex PCR, and TCRdb holds only the in-frame ones, with some missing. The sample lists over 95,000 clones, around 85% occurring once. Sequenced material: peripheral blood. The receptors stem from a human donor in a cohort sampled during active COVID-19. The CDR3 runs from the conserved cysteine through the conserved F or W. A D gene is named only where the DNA matches it firmly. Where a row states a size, it is once, few, many or the class of an expanded clone; other rows omit it.

d_gene,j_gene,abundance,v_gene,CDR3nt,CDR3aa
-,TRBJ2-3,-,TRBV7-8,TGTGCCAGCAGCTTAGCGTCTTCAACACCCACAGATACGCAGTATTTT,CASSLASSTPTDTQYF
TRBD2,TRBJ2-1,-,TRBV28,TGTGCCACTAAGGCGGGGGGCTCCTACAATGAGCAGTTCTTC,CATKAGGSYNEQFF
-,TRBJ1-5,-,TRBV30,TGTGCCTGGAGCTCCTGGGGAGATCAGCCCCAGCATTTT,CAWSSWGDQPQHF
-,TRBJ2-1,-,TRBV10-3,TGTGCCATCGAATCTACAGGGAGCTCCTACAATGAGCAGTTCTTC,CAIESTGSSYNEQFF
-,TRBJ2-1,-,TRBV12-2,TGTGCAAGTCGCCTAGGTAGGACAGGACTAAACTACAATGAGCAGTTCTTC,CASRLGRTGLNYNEQFF
TRBD1,TRBJ2-2,-,TRBV7-2,TGTGCCAGCAGCCACGACAGGGGGCCTCCCGGGGAGCTGTTTTTT,CASSHDRGPPGELFF
-,TRBJ2-3,-,TRBV7-9,TGTGCCAGCAGCCGGAAGAGGGCCGACGCAGATACGCAGTATTTT,CASSRKRADADTQYF
-,TRBJ2-7,-,TRBV1,TGCACCAGCAGCCCCCGTAGGGGCTACTACGAGCAGTACTTC,CTSSPRRGYYEQYF
TRBD1,TRBJ1-5,-,TRBV15,TGTGCCACCAGCAGAGATCCCGGACAGGGAGATCAGCCCCAGCATTTT,CATSRDPGQGDQPQHF
-,TRBJ1-5,once,TRBV6-1,TGTGCCAGCAGTGAATTAGTCCGAAAGATGCCCCAGCATTTT,CASSELVRKMPQHF
TRBD1,TRBJ2-3,-,TRBV7-2,TGTGCCAGCAGCTTAGCCGGGACAGGGGGCACAGATACGCAGTATTTT,CASSLAGTGGTDTQYF
TRBD1,TRBJ1-4,few,TRBV27,TGTGCCAGCAGTCCTAACAGGGGGCCCGTGGGTGAAAAACTGTTTTTT,CASSPNRGPVGEKLFF
-,TRBJ2-5,-,TRBV19,TGTGCCAGTAGTCCCTCCCCAGAGACCCAGTACTTC,CASSPSPETQYF
TRBD1,TRBJ2-1,-,TRBV6-5,TGTGCCAGCAGTCGGACAGGGAGCTCCTACAATGAGCAGTTCTTC,CASSRTGSSYNEQFF
TRBD1,TRBJ2-3,-,TRBV3-1/TRBV3-2,TGTGCCAGCAAGCTGGGACAGGGGTCAGATACGCAGTATTTT,CASKLGQGSDTQYF
-,TRBJ2-3,-,TRBV6-4,TGTGCCAGCAGTGAGGGTGACTACACAGATACGCAGTATTTT,CASSEGDYTDTQYF
TRBD1,TRBJ1-3,-,TRBV19,TGTGCCAGTAGGAGACAGGGGGCGACCTCTGGAAACACCATATATTTT,CASRRQGATSGNTIYF
-,TRBJ1-2,-,TRBV10-3,TGTGCCATCAGTTCTGCACTCGTAACAGGGCGCTATGGCTACACCTTC,CAISSALVTGRYGYTF
-,TRBJ2-7,-,TRBV7-8,TGTGCCAGCAGCTTAGCGGACAAGGGCGAGCAGTACTTC,CASSLADKGEQYF
-,TRBJ1-2,-,TRBV6-5,TGTGCCAGCTCTGGGGGGGCTAACTATGGCTACACCTTC,CASSGGANYGYTF
TRBD1,TRBJ2-3,-,TRBV27,TGTGCCAGCAGTTTCGGGCAGGGGGTTAATACGCAGTATTTT,CASSFGQGVNTQYF
-,TRBJ1-1,-,TRBV7-3,TGTGCCAGCAGCTTAAATACGGGAGGGACTGAAGCTTTCTTT,CASSLNTGGTEAFF
TRBD1,TRBJ1-2,-,TRBV6-2/TRBV6-3,TGTGCCAGCAGCCACCGGGACAGGGGAGCCTCTAACTATGGCTACACCTTC,CASSHRDRGASNYGYTF
-,TRBJ1-6,-,TRBV11-2,TGTGCCAGCAGCTTAGGAGGCTTGAGTCCCCTCCACTTT,CASSLGGLSPLHF
TRBD1,TRBJ1-3,-,TRBV6-1,TGTGCCAGCAGTGTAGGTGGGACAGGGGCTGGAAACACCATATATTTT,CASSVGGTGAGNTIYF
TRBD1,TRBJ1-1,-,TRBV7-9,TGTGCCAGCAGCCCCAGCGGGACAGGGAGGAACACTGAAGCTTTCTTT,CASSPSGTGRNTEAFF
TRBD1,TRBJ1-1,-,TRBV19,TGTGCCAGTAGGGACAGGACCAACCTTGAAGCTTTCTTT,CASRDRTNLEAFF
TRBD2,TRBJ2-1,-,TRBV4-1,TGCGCCAGCAGCCCGGGACTAGCGGGACTCTACAATGAGCAGTTCTTC,CASSPGLAGLYNEQFF